This T cell receptor beta chain was obtained from a study of OX40 agonist ivuxolimab in advanced cancers. Overall study context: Administration of intravenous ivuxolimab to patients occurred every 2 weeks at 0.01 to 10 mg/kg. From roughly 23 to 85 years was the age range, with a mean of roughly 59 years, and 65% to 90% were male.

The sample holds one count of this clone. The method was immunoSEQ multiplex PCR; TCRdb's version includes in-frame clones alone and lacks a portion of them. This repertoire shows about 46,000 clones, 80% to 90% found once; its top ten account for about 10%. The CDR3 totals 16 residues. Unmatched junction bases numbered 7, after V lost 0 bases and J lost 5 bases. Germline values: CDR1 LGHNA, CDR2 YNFKEQ. The rearrangement links TRBV4-2 to TRBJ2-5, with TRBD2 matching 9 bases. Here the sequenced sample was CD4+ or CD8+ T cells sorted from blood, taken in a trial of the OX40 agonist ivuxolimab. The sequence was obtained from an adult with an advanced solid tumor such as melanoma, head and neck, liver or kidney cancer. CDR3 coding DNA: TGTGCCAGCAGCCAAGATTCCCCGACTAGCGGCGAGACCCAGTACTTC. Its protein product is CASSQDSPTSGETQYF.